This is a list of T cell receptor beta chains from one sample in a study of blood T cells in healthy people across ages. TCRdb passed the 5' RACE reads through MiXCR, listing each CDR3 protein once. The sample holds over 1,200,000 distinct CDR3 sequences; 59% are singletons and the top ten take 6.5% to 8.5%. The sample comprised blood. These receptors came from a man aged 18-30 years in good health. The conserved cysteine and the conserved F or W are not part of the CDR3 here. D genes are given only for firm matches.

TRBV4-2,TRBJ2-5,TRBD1,ASSVSGTVYQETQY
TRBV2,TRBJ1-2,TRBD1,ACSAGTGVYGYT
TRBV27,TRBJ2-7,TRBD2,ASRTGTSGLYEQY
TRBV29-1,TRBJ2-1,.,SVDLTPLNEQF
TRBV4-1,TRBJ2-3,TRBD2,ASSQDPPGGRTDTQY
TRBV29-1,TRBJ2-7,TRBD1,SVGGQVDEQY
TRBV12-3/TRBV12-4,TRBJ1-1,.,ASSFQEAGTEAF
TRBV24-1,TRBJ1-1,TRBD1,ATSQGADTEAF
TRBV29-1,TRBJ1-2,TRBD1,SVRDRGLGYGYT
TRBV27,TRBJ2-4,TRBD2,ATGGTLGNIQY